The clone carrying this T cell receptor (beta chain) appeared a few times. Its antigen is unknown. The CDR3 spans 15 residues. The J segment lost 7 bases and the V segment lost 2 bases, leaving 9 bases of the junction unmatched. CDR1 is GTSNPN and CDR2 is SVGIG in the germline V gene (reference sequence). This sample was taken from a study of cytomegalovirus exposure and HLA in healthy donors. Study-wide results and limits: An ancestry cluster, one associated with Asian ancestry, reportedly showed fewer N-insertions than the approximately 650-donor mean in a later analysis.

Primers for the PCR totalled 60 Vbeta and 13 Jbeta. The repertoire was sequenced with immunoSEQ multiplex PCR; TCRdb's copy has only in-frame clones and lacks some. In the table there are about 150,000 clones, over 70% of which are singletons. This chain connects TRBV30 to TRBJ1-2, with 11 nucleotides matching TRBD1. The specimen sequenced was PBMCs. This TCR was sampled from a male donor in good health and CMV-seronegative. The CDR3 protein is CAWSHRTGGAGGYTF. CDR3 coding DNA: TGTGCCTGGAGTCATAGGACAGGGGGCGCCGGTGGCTACACCTTC.